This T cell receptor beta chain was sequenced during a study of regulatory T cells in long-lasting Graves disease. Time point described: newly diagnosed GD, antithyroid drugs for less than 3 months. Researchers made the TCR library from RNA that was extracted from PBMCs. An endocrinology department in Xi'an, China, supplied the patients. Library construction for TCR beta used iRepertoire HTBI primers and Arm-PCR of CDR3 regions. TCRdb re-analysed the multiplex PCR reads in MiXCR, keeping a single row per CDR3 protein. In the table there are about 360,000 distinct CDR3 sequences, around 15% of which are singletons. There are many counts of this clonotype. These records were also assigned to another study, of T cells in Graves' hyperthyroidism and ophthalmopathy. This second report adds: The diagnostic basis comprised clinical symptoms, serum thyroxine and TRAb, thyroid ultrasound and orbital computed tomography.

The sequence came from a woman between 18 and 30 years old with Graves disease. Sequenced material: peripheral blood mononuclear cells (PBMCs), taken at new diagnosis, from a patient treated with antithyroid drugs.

Here the CDR3 reads CASSPTPGLYEQYF. In DNA form, the CDR3 reads TGTGCCAGCAGCCCGACCCCTGGGCTCTACGAGCAGTACTTC. V is TRBV3-1 and J is TRBJ2-7; D not certain. This CDR3 region has 14 residues. The ends were cut back, 4 bases at V and 3 bases at J, with 13 bases in the middle. CDR1 and CDR2 (germline): LGHDT, YNNKEL (reference sequence).